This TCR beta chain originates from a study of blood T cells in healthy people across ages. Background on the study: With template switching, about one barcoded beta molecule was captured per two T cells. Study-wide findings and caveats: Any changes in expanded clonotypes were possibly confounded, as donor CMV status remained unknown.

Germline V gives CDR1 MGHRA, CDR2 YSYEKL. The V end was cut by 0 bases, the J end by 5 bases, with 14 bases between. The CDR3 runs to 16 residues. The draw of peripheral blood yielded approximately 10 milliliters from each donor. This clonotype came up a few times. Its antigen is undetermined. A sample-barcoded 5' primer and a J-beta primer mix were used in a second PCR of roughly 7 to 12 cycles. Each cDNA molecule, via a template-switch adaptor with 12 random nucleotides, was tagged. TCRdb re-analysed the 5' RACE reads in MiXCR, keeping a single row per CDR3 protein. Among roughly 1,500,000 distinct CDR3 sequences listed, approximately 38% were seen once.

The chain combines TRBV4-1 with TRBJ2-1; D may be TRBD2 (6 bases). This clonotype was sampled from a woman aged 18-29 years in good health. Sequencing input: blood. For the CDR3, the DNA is TGCGCCAGCAGCCAAGAAGGGCTAGCGAGGGACAATGAGCAGTTCTTC. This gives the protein CASSQEGLARDNEQFF.